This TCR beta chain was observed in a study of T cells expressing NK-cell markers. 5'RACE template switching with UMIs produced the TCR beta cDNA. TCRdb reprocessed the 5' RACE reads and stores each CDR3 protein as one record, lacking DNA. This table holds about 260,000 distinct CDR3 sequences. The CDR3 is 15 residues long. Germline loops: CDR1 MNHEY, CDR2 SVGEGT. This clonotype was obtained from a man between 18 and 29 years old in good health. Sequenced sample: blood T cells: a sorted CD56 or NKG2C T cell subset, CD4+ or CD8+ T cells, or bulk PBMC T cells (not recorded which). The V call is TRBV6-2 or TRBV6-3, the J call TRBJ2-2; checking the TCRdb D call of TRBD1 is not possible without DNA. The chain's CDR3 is CASSSGRTNTGELFF.